The entry below describes one T cell receptor beta chain. What it binds is not known. The CDR3 does not close with the conserved phenylalanine or tryptophan, likely indicating a read error. The DNA is omitted, as the CDR3 cannot be located on it reliably, and the CDR3 follows TCRdb's listing. The data are from a study of post-analysis software for immune sequencing data. As for the study in general: Included courses were relapsing-remitting and secondary progressive multiple sclerosis; progressive-relapsing multiple sclerosis was also included. The study's findings and limits: Several TRBV segments, TRBV5-6, TRBV5-1 and TRBV20-1 among them, were found more frequent in patients than controls. Significantly lower normalized Chao1 diversity was found in patients with multiple sclerosis relative to controls.

Tagging with unique molecular identifiers was a feature of the TCR beta cDNA libraries. Roughly 470,000 cDNA molecules came from about 1 to 10 million T cells. TCRdb reprocessed the PCR reads with MiXCR, giving one entry per CDR3 protein. The data show roughly 160,000 distinct CDR3 sequences, with 36% seen just once and approximately 30% held by the top ten. The CDR3 numbers 8 amino acids, ends counted. The germline gives CDR1 MDHEN, CDR2 SYDVKM. Sequenced here: blood, sampled after autologous hematopoietic stem cell transplantation. The rearrangement uses TRBV28 and TRBJ2-5; no DNA check was done on the table's D call, TRBD1. The TCR originated in a girl aged 5-17 years with multiple sclerosis. The CDR3 is CASSSPTV.